This T cell receptor (beta chain) was profiled in a study of response to subunit inactivated influenza vaccine. TCRdb called the RT-PCR reads again in MiXCR, with one record for every CDR3 protein. The table lists 750,000 to 850,000 distinct CDR3 sequences, approximately 17% of them singletons. Overall study findings and caveats: The authors put forward the suggestion that each seasonal influenza vaccination may bring in only a limited number of new T cells.

V dropped 1 base and J dropped 0; count of bases not matched to a gene: 6. From germline, CDR1 is SGHAT and CDR2 FQDESV (reference sequence). There are 18 residues in the CDR3. There are a few counts of this clonotype. Antigen unknown. The rearrangement links TRBV11-1 to TRBJ2-6, with 7 bases lining up with TRBD1. This receptor was obtained from a man between 45 and 60 years old who received an inactivated influenza vaccine. The sequenced sample was PBMCs from blood, obtained 4 to 6 days after vaccination. In nucleotides, the CDR3 is TGTGCCAGCAGCTTAGGAAGGACAGGCCTCTCTGGGGCCAACGTCCTGACTTTC. Protein product: CASSLGRTGLSGANVLTF.